This record covers a single T cell receptor beta chain. The antigen remains undetermined. The V gene's germline CDR1 is LNHDA and CDR2 SQIVND (reference sequence). CDR3 length: 15 residues. Trimming took 6 bases from V and 6 from J; bases not matched to a gene: 7. The entry originates in a study of T cell responses to AZD1222 COVID-19 vaccine. Whole-study results and caveats: Only six or seven AZD1222 recipients were seropositive at baseline. Donors in the cohort were predominantly white British and more often female, and clonal diversity was possibly underestimated. Per reports, nearly half of all spike-specific TCRs target regions that are unmutated in variants. Repertoires were sampled only after the peak T cell response.

TCRdb's copy holds only in-frame clones and misses some; the assay was immunoSEQ multiplex PCR. The repertoire holds approximately 140,000 clones, with 91% as singletons. This material consisted of peripheral blood, taken 28 days after the second dose of the MenACWY control vaccine. V gene TRBV19 combines with J gene TRBJ1-5; 11 positions match TRBD1. The TCR was taken from an adult who received the MenACWY meningococcal vaccine as a control. CDR3 sequence reads: CASRLGQGESQPQHF. CDR3 DNA: TGTGCCAGTAGATTGGGACAGGGGGAGTCTCAGCCCCAGCATTTT.